This T cell receptor (beta chain) appears in the sequencing data of a study of blood T cells in healthy people across ages. Study outcomes and limitations: More naive CD4+ cells and higher diversity marked long-lived donors relative to aged donors.

There were healthy Caucasian individuals from Russia, aged roughly 6 to 100, serving as donors. Using a J-beta primer mix together with a sample-barcoded 5' primer, a second PCR was run for roughly 6 to 11 cycles. A 12-random-nucleotide template-switch adaptor tagged each cDNA molecule. TCRdb re-derived calls from the 5' RACE reads in MiXCR, one entry per CDR3 protein. Of roughly 720,000 distinct CDR3 sequences listed, roughly 50% are singletons. Germline V lookup: CDR1 SGHRS, CDR2 YFSETQ. V lost 4 bases and J 14 bases, leaving 20 bases between the germline ends. This CDR3 has 13 amino acids. Comments on this clonotype: Its specificity is not known.

The TCR sequence derives from a man older than 75 in good health. Sequenced sample: blood. The chain is built from TRBV5-1 and TRBJ2-3; D uncertain. The CDR3 here is CASSITDPGYAYF. The DNA for the CDR3 is TGCGCCAGCAGCATCACCGACCCAGGATACGCGTATTTT.